The entry below gives a single T cell receptor beta chain sequence along with its context. Assay: immunoSEQ multiplex PCR; the TCRdb copy retains only in-frame clones and omits some. Among roughly 140,000 clones, around 89% were seen once, and the ten largest hold about 1.5%. The data stem from a study of T cell responses to AZD1222 COVID-19 vaccine. Trimming took 7 bases from V and 8 from J, leaving 26 bases between them. This CDR3 is built from 16 residues. Per the germline V gene, CDR1 is MDHEN and CDR2 is SYDVKM. The origin of this receptor is an adult in good health. The rearrangement links TRBV28 to TRBJ1-2; perhaps TRBD1 as D (6 bases). This specimen was peripheral blood, taken on day 0 of AZD1222 vaccination. The CDR3 nucleotides read TGTGCCAGCACTCTGAATTGGGGGGCCGGCACGAGGGGCTACACCTTC. It translates to CASTLNWGAGTRGYTF.